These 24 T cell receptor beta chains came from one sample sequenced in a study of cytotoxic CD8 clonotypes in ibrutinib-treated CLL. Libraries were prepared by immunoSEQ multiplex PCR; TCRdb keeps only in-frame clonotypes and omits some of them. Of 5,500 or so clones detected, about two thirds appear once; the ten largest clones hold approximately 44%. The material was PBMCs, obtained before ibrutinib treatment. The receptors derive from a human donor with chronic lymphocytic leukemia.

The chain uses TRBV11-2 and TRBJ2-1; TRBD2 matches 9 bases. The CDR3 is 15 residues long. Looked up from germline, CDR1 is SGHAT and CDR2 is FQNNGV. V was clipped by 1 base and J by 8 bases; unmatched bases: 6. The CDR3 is CASSLVVSGGDEQFF. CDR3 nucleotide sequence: TGTGCCAGCAGCTTAGTGGTTAGCGGGGGCGATGAGCAGTTCTTC.

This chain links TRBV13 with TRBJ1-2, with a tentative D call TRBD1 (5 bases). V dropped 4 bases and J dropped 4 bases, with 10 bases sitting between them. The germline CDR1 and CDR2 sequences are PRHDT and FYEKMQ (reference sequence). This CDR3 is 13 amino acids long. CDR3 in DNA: TGTGCCAGCAGCTCAGGGTACCGCTATGGCTACACCTTC. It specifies CASSSGYRYGYTF. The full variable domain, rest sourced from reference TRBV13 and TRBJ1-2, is AAGVIQSPRHLIKEKRETATLKCYPIPRHDTVYWYQQGPGQDPQFLISFYEKMQSDKGSIPDRFSAQQFSDYHSELNMSSLELGDSALYFCASSSGYRYGYTFGSGTRLTVV.

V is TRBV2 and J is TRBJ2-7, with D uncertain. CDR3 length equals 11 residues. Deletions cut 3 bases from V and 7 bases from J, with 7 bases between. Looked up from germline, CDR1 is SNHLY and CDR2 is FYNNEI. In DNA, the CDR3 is TGTGCCAGCAGTGACCTAGGGGAGCAGTACTTC. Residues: CASSDLGEQYF.

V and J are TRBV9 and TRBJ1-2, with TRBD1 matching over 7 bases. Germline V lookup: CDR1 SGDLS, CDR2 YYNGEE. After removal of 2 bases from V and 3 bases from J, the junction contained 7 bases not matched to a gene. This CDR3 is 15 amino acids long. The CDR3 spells CASSVQGVTDYGYTF. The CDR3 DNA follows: TGTGCCAGCAGCGTTCAGGGGGTGACGGACTATGGCTACACCTTC.

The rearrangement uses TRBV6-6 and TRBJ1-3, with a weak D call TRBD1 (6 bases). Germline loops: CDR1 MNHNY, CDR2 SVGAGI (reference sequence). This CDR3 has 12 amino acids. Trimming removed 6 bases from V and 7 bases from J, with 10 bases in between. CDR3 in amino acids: CASRRDTNTIYF. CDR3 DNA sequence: TGTGCCAGCAGGCGGGACACCAACACCATATATTTT.

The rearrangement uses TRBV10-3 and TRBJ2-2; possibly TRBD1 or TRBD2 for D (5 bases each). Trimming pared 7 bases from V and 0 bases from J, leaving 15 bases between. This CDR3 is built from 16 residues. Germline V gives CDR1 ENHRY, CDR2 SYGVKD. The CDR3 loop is CAIKLTGTSNTGELFF. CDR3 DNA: TGTGCCATCAAATTGACGGGGACGTCGAACACCGGGGAGCTGTTTTTT.

CDR3 bases: TGTGCCAGCATTCCCAGCGGGGGGGCCGGGGATACGCAGTATTTT. Its protein is CASIPSGGAGDTQYF. V gene TRBV2 combines with J gene TRBJ2-3; TRBD2 agrees at 10 bases. The CDR3 loop spans 15 amino acids. The V and J ends lost 7 bases and 6 bases, in that order; junction bases with no gene match: 10. Per the germline V gene, CDR1 is SNHLY and CDR2 is FYNNEI.

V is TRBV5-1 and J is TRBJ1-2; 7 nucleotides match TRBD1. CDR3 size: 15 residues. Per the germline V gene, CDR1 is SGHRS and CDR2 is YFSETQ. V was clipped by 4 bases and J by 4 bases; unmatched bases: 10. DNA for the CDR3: TGCGCCAGCAGCACGCAGGGGGGGAGTGGCTATGGCTACACCTTC. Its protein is CASSTQGGSGYGYTF.

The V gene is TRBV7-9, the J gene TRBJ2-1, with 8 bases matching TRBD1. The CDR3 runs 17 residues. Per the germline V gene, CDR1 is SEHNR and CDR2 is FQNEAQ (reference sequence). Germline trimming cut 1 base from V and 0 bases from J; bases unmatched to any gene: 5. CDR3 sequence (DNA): TGTGCCAGCAGCTTAGGGACAGGGCAGAGCTCCTACAATGAGCAGTTCTTC. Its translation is CASSLGTGQSSYNEQFF.

CDR3 sequence reads: CASSLQGSTTIYF. The DNA for the CDR3 is TGCGCCAGCAGCTTACAGGGTAGTACCACCATATATTTT. The chain couples TRBV5-1 to TRBJ1-3, with a weak D call TRBD1 (6 bases). Germline V CDR1 and CDR2: SGHRS, YFSETQ. The CDR3 is 13 residues long. Trimming took off 2 bases at V and 9 bases at J, with 12 bases between the two ends.

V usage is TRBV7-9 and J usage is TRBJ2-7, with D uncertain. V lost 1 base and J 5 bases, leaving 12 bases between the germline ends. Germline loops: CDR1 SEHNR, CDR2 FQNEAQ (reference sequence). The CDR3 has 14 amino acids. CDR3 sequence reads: CASSLGAGVDEQYF. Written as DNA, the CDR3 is TGTGCCAGCAGCTTAGGGGCTGGGGTGGACGAGCAGTACTTC.

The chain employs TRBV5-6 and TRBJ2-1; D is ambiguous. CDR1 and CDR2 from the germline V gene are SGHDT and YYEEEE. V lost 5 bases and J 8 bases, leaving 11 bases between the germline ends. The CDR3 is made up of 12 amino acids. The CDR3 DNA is TGTGCCAGCAGTGTCCTACCGGATGAGCAGTTCTTC. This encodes CASSVLPDEQFF. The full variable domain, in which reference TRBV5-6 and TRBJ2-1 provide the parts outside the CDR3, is DAGVTQSPTHLIKTRGQQVTLRCSPKSGHDTVSWYQQALGQGPQFIFQYYEEEERQRGNFPDRFSGHQFPNYSSELNVNALLLGDSALYLCASSVLPDEQFFGPGTRLTVL.

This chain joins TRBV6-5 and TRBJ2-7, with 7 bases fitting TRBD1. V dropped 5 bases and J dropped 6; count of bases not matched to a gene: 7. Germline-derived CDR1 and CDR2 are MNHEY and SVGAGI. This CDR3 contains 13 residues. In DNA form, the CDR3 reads TGTGCCAGCAGTAGACAGGGATGGCGCGAGCAGTACTTC. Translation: CASSRQGWREQYF.

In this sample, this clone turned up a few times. DNA for the CDR3: TGCAGCGTCAATAGGGACAGCTCCTCAGCTTTCTTT. Residues: CSVNRDSSSAFF. V gene TRBV29-1 combines with J gene TRBJ1-1, with TRBD1 matching over 7 bases. The junction had 11 bases not matched to a gene; V was cut back by 6 bases and J by 10 bases. Germline V gene lookup returns CDR1 SQVTM and CDR2 ANQGSEA. The CDR3 runs 12 residues.

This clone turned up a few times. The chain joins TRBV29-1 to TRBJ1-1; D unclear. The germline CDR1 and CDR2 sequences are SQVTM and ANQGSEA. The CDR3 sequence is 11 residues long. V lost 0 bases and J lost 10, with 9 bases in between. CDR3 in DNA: TGCAGCGTTGAAGATCGGAAATCAGCTTTCTTT. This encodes CSVEDRKSAFF.

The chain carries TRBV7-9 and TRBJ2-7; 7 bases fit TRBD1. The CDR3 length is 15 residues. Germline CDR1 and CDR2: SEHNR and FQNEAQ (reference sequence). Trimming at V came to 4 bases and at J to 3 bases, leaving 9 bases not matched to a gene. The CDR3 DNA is TGTGCCAGCAGCTCCGATCGGGACAGCCACTACGAGCAGTACTTC. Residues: CASSSDRDSHYEQYF.

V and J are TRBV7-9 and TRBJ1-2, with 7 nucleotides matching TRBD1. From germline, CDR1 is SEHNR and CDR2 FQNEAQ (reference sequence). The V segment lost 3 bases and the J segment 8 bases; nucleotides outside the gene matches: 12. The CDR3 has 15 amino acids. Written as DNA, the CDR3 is TGTGCCAGCAGCTTCCCTTCACAGGGGAACGGGGGCTACACCTTC. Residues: CASSFPSQGNGGYTF.

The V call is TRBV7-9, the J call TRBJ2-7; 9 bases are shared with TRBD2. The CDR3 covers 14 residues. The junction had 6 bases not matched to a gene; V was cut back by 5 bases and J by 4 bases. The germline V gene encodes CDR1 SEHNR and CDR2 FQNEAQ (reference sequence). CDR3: CASSPLAGTYEQYF. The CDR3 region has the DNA TGTGCCAGCAGCCCCCTAGCGGGGACTTACGAGCAGTACTTC.

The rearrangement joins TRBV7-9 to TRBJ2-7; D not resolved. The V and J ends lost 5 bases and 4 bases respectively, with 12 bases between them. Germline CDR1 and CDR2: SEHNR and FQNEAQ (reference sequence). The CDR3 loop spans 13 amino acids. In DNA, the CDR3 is TGTGCCAGCAGCGCCACCCCCCGATACGAGCAGTACTTC. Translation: CASSATPRYEQYF.

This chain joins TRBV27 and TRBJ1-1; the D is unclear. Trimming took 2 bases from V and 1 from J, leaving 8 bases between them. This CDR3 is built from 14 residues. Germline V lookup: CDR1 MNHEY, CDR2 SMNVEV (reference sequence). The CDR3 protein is CASSLRHPNTEAFF. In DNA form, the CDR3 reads TGTGCCAGCAGTTTAAGGCACCCGAACACTGAAGCTTTCTTT.

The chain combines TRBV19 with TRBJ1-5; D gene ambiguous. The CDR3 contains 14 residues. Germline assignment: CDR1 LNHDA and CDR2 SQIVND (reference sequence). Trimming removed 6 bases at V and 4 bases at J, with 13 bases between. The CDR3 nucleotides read TGTGCCAGTAGGGGCAGGAACCCTAATCAGCCCCAGCATTTT. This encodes CASRGRNPNQPQHF.

The CDR3 DNA is TGTGCCAGCAGTGGCCCACGTAGGGTTGGCAGTCAGCCCCAGCATTTT. It is translated as CASSGPRRVGSQPQHF. The rearrangement links TRBV19 to TRBJ1-5; D gene uncertain. Germline-derived CDR1 and CDR2 are LNHDA and SQIVND (reference sequence). This CDR3 has 16 amino acids. Trimming took off 9 bases at V and 6 bases at J, with 24 bases between the two ends.

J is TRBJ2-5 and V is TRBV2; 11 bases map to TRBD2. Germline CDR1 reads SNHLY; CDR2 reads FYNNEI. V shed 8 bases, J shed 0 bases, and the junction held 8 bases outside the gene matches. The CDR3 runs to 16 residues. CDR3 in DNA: TGTGCCAGCTGGGACTCTAGCGGGGGGTACCAAGAGACCCAGTACTTC. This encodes CASWDSSGGYQETQYF.

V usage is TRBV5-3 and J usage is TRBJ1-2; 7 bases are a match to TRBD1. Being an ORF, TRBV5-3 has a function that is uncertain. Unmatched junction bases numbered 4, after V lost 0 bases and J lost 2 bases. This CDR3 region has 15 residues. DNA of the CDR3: TGTGCCAGAAGCTTGGAACCGGGACAGAACTATGGCTACACCTTC. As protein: CARSLEPGQNYGYTF.